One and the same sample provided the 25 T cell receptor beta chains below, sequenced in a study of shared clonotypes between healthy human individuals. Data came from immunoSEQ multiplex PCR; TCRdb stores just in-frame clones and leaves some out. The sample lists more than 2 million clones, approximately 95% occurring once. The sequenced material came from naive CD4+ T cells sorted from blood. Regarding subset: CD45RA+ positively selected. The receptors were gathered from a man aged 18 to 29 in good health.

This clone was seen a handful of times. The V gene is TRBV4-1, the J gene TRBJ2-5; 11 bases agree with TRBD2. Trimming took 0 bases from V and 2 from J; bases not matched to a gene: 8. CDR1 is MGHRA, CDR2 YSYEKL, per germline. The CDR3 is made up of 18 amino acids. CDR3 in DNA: TGCGCCAGCAGCCAAGATAGCCTAGCGGGAGGTCGTCAAGAGACCCAGTACTTC. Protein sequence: CASSQDSLAGGRQETQYF.

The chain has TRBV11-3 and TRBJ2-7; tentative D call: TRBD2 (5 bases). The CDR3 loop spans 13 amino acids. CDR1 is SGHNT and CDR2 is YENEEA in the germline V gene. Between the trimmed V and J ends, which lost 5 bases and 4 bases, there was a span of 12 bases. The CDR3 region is CASSRSEGYEQYF. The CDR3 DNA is TGTGCCAGCAGCCGGAGCGAGGGATACGAGCAGTACTTC.

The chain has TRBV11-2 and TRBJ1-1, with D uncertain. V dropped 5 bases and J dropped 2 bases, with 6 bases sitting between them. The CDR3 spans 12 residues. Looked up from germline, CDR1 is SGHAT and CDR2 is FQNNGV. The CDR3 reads CASSIGNTEAFF. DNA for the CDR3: TGTGCCAGCAGCATCGGTAACACTGAAGCTTTCTTT.

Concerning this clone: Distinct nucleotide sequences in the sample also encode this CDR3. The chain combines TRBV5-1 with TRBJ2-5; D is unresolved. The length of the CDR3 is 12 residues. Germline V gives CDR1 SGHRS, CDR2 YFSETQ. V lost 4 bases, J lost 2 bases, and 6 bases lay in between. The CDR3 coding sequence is TGCGCCAGCAGCCTAACACAAGAGACCCAGTACTTC. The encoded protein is CASSLTQETQYF.

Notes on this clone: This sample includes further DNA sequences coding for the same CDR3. This CDR3 reads CASGLEQGAYEQYF. The CDR3 bases are TGTGCTAGTGGTTTGGAGCAGGGGGCCTACGAGCAGTACTTC. The chain has TRBV12-5 and TRBJ2-7, with TRBD1 matching over 7 bases. There are 14 residues in the CDR3. The germline V gene has CDR1 LGHNT and CDR2 FRNRAP. V trimming: 1 base; J trimming: 2 bases; junction bases outside the gene matches: 2. Combining the CDR3 with reference TRBV12-5 and TRBJ2-7 gives the whole variable domain DARVTQTPRHKVTEMGQEVTMRCQPILGHNTVFWYRQTMMQGLELLAYFRNRAPLDDSGMPKDRFSAEMPDATLATLKIQPSEPRDSAVYFCASGLEQGAYEQYFGPGTRLTVT.

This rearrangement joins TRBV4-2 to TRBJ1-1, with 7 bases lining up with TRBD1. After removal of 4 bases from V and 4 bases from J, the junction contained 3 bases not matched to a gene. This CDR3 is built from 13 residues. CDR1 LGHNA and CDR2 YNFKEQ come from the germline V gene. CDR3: CASSPQGRTEAFF. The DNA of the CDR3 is TGTGCCAGCAGCCCACAGGGGCGCACTGAAGCTTTCTTT.

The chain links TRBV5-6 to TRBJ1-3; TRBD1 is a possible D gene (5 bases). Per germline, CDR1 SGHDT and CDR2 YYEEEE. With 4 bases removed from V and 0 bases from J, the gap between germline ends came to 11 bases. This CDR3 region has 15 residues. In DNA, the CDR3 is TGTGCCAGCAGCCGCGGGGGGAGCTCTGGAAACACCATATATTTT. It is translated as CASSRGGSSGNTIYF. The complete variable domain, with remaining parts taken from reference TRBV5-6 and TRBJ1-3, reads DAGVTQSPTHLIKTRGQQVTLRCSPKSGHDTVSWYQQALGQGPQFIFQYYEEEERQRGNFPDRFSGHQFPNYSSELNVNALLLGDSALYLCASSRGGSSGNTIYFGEGSWLTVV.

CDR3 amino acids: CASSYWAVGGEQYF. The CDR3, as DNA: TGTGCCAGCAGTTACTGGGCAGTAGGTGGGGAGCAGTACTTC. The rearrangement links TRBV6-5 to TRBJ2-7; no definite D call. Per the germline V gene, CDR1 is MNHEY and CDR2 is SVGAGI. The CDR3 spans 14 residues. The V gene lost 1 base and the J gene lost 7 bases, with 14 bases spanning the gap.

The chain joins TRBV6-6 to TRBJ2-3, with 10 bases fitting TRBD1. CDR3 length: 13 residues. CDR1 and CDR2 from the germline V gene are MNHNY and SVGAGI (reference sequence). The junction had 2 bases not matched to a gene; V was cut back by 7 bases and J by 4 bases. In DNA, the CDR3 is TGTGCCAGCACTGGACAGGGGGCAGATACGCAGTATTTT. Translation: CASTGQGADTQYF.

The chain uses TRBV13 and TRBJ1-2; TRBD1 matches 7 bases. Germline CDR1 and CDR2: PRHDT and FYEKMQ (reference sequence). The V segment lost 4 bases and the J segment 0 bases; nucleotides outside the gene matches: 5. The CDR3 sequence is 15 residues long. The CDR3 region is CASSSQGEANYGYTF. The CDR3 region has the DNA TGTGCCAGCAGCTCTCAGGGGGAAGCTAACTATGGCTACACCTTC.

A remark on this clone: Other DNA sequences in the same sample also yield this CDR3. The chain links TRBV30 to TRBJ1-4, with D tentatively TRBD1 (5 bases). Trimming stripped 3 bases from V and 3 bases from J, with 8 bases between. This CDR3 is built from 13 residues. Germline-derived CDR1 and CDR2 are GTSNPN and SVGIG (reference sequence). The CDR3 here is CAWSRDANEKLFF. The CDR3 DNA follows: TGTGCCTGGAGCAGGGACGCTAATGAAAAACTGTTTTTT.

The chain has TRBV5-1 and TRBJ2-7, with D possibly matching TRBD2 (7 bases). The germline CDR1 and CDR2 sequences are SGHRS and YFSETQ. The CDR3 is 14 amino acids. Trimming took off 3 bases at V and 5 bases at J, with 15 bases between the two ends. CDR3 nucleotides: TGCGCCAGCAGCTGGCGGGGGCCACAGGACGAGCAGTACTTC. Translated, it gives CASSWRGPQDEQYF.

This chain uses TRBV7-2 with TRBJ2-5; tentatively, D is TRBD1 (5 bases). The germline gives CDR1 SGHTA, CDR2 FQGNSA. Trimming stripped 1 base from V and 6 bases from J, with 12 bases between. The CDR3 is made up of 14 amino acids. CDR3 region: CASSLEQGPKTQYF. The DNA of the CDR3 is TGTGCCAGCAGCTTAGAGCAGGGTCCGAAGACCCAGTACTTC.

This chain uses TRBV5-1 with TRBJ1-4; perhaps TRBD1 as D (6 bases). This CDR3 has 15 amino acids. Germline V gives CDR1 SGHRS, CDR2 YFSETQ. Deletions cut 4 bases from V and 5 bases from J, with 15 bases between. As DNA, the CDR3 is TGCGCCAGCAGCGGGGGCCGCGGAGAAAATGAAAAACTGTTTTTT. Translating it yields CASSGGRGENEKLFF.

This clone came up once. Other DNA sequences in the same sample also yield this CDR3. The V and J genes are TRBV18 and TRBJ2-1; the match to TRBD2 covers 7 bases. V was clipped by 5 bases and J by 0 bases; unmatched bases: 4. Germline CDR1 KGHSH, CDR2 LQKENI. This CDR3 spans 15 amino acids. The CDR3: CASSSSGSSYNEQFF. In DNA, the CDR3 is TGTGCCAGCTCATCTAGCGGAAGCTCCTACAATGAGCAGTTCTTC.

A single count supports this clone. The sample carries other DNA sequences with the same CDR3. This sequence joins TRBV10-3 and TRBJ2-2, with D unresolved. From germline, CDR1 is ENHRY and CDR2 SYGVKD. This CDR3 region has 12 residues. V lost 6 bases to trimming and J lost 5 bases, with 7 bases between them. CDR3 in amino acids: CAIRPGTGELFF. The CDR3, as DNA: TGTGCCATCAGGCCCGGGACCGGGGAGCTGTTTTTT.

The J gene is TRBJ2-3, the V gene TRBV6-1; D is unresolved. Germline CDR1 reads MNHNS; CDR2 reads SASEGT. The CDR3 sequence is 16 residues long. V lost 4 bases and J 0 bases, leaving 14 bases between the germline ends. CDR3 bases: TGTGCCAGCAGTGGCCCTGACAAAGCTAGCACAGATACGCAGTATTTT. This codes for CASSGPDKASTDTQYF.

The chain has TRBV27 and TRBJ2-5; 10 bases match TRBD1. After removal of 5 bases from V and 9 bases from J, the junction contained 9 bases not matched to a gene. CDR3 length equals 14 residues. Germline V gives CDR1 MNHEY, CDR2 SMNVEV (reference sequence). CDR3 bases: TGTGCCAGCAGTGGAACGACAGGGGGCGAGGCCCAGTACTTC. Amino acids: CASSGTTGGEAQYF.

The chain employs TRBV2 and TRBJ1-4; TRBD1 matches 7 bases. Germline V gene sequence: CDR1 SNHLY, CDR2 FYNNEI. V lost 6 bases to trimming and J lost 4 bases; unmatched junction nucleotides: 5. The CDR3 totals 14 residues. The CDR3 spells CASRVRQGNEKLFF. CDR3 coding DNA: TGTGCCAGCAGAGTTCGACAGGGTAATGAAAAACTGTTTTTT.

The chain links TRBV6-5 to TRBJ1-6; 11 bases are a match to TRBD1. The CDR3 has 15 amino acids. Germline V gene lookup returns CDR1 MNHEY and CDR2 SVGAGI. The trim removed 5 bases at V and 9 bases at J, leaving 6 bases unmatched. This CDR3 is CASSPRTGGSSPLHF. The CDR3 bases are TGTGCCAGCAGTCCTCGGACAGGGGGCTCTTCACCCCTCCACTTT.

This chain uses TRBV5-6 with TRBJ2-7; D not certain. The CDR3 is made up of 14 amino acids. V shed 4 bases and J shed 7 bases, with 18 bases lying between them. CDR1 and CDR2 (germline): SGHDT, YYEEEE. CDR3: CASSVLGGPTEQYF. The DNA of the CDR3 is TGTGCCAGCAGCGTTCTTGGCGGACCTACAGAGCAGTACTTC.

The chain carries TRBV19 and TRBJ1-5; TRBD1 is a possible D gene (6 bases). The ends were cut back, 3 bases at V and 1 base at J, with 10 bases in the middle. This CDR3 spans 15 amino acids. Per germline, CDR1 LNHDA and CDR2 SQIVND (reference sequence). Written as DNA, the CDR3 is TGTGCCAGTAGTATCCTCGACAGGAGCAATCAGCCCCAGCATTTT. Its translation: CASSILDRSNQPQHF. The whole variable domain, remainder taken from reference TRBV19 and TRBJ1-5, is DGGITQSPKYLFRKEGQNVTLSCEQNLNHDAMYWYRQDPGQGLRLIYYSQIVNDFQKGDIAEGYSVSREKKESFPLTVTSAQKNPTAFYLCASSILDRSNQPQHFGDGTRLSIL.

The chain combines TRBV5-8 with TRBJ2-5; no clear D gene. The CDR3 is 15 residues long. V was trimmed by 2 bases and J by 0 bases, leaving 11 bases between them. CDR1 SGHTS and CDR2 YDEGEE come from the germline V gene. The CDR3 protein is CASSLEGSNQETQYF. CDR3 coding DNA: TGTGCCAGCAGCTTAGAAGGTTCGAACCAAGAGACCCAGTACTTC.

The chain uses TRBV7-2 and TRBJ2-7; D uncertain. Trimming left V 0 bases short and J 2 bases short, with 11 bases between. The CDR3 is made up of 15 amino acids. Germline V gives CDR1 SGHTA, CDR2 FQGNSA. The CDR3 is CASSLAGSPAYEQYF. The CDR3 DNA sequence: TGTGCCAGCAGCTTAGCGGGCAGTCCCGCCTACGAGCAGTACTTC. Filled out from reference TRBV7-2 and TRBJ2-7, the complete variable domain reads GAGVSQSPSNKVTEKGKDVELRCDPISGHTALYWYRQSLGQGLEFLIYFQGNSAPDKSGLPSDRFSAERTGGSVSTLTIQRTQQEDSAVYLCASSLAGSPAYEQYFGPGTRLTVT.

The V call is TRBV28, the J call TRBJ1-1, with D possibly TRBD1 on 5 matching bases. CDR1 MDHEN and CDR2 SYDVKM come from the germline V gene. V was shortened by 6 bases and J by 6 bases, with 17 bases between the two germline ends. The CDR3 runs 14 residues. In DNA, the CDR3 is TGTGCCAGCAGACCAAGGTCCGGGGCTCCTGAAGCTTTCTTT. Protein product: CASRPRSGAPEAFF.